This T cell receptor beta chain was captured by sequencing in a study of T cells in Graves' hyperthyroidism and ophthalmopathy. Amplification of TCR beta CDR3 regions was performed using RNA transcripts as template. The study used the HTBI primer set for a first-round RT-PCR of the TCR CDR3. TCRdb independently ran MiXCR on the multiplex PCR reads; one entry per CDR3 protein. The sample yields over 45,000 distinct CDR3 sequences, about half seen once. The study defined stable Graves' hyperthyroidism as no ophthalmopathy progression within 18 months. This clonotype showed up many times. Its antigen is unidentified. Per germline, CDR1 SGHRS and CDR2 YFSETQ. The CDR3 contains 15 residues. V lost 0 bases and J lost 2, with 12 bases in between. Study results and caveats: Most thyroid clonotypes that were expanded above 0.001 also turned up in blood. Onset of ophthalmopathy came a median 6.5 months after the model predicted it. Ophthalmopathy could be told apart from stable hyperthyroidism with a 13 V-J model.

The chain is built from TRBV5-1 and TRBJ2-7; the D gene is possibly TRBD1 (5 bases). Sequenced: peripheral blood or thyroid tissue (not recorded which). The source of this sequence is a woman between 45 and 65 years old with Graves' hyperthyroidism. This CDR3 is CASSLVQGKTYEQYF. The CDR3 bases are TGCGCCAGCAGCTTGGTCCAGGGTAAAACCTACGAGCAGTACTTC.